This is a list of T cell receptor beta chains from one sample in a study of OX40 agonist ivuxolimab in advanced cancers. Only in-frame clones appear in the TCRdb table, and some are missing; sequencing was by immunoSEQ multiplex PCR. The sample lists some 59,000 clones, over 80% occurring once. This specimen consisted of CD4+ or CD8+ T cells sorted from blood, obtained in a trial of the OX40 agonist ivuxolimab. The receptor set was obtained from an adult with an advanced solid tumor such as melanoma, head and neck, liver or kidney cancer. Both conserved end residues are part of each CDR3. The D gene is left open where the match is weak. Clone size, where shown, is once, few, many, or a class for clones that have expanded.

j_gene,d_gene,v_gene,abundance,CDR3nt,CDR3aa
TRBJ2-1,TRBD2,TRBV7-2,few,TGTGCCAGCAGCCCACGTGGGACGGGAGGGCCTCGTGAAGAGCAGTTCTTC,CASSPRGTGGPREEQFF
TRBJ1-1,-,TRBV5-6,-,TGTGCCAGCAGCTTCGGGGGGAACACTGAAGCTTTCTTT,CASSFGGNTEAFF
TRBJ2-7,-,TRBV27,-,TGTGCCAGCAGTCCCCGTAATTCCTACGAGCAGTACTTC,CASSPRNSYEQYF
TRBJ2-1,TRBD2,TRBV18,-,TGTGCCAGCTCACCAGGACTAGACAATGAGCAGTTCTTC,CASSPGLDNEQFF
TRBJ1-1,-,TRBV14,-,TGTGCCAGCAGCCAAGAAGGCAGGGTAGGCACTGAAGCTTTCTTT,CASSQEGRVGTEAFF
TRBJ2-7,-,TRBV27,-,TGTGCCAGCAGTTTCCAGGGTTATGATGGGTACGAGCAGTACTTC,CASSFQGYDGYEQYF
TRBJ2-7,-,TRBV27,-,TGTGCCAGCACCAACATAGCGACCTCCCGTTACGAGCAGTACTTC,CASTNIATSRYEQYF
TRBJ1-2,-,TRBV19,-,TGTGCCAGTAGTATAGGCAGGACGGCTGTAAACTATGGCTACACCTTC,CASSIGRTAVNYGYTF
TRBJ2-1,TRBD1,TRBV29-1,-,TGCAGCGTTGAAGCTTCAGGGGGAAATGAGCAGTTCTTC,CSVEASGGNEQFF
TRBJ1-5,TRBD1,TRBV19,-,TGTGCCAGTAGTCCCGACAGGGGCCCAGGGGGCCAGCCCCAGCATTTT,CASSPDRGPGGQPQHF
TRBJ2-1,TRBD2,TRBV6-1,-,TGTGCCAGCAGTGAGTATAGCGGGAGGGCCTGGTACAATGAGCAGTTCTTC,CASSEYSGRAWYNEQFF
TRBJ2-2,-,TRBV19,-,TGTGCCAGTACAGGATACACGAACACCGGGGAGCTGTTTTTT,CASTGYTNTGELFF
TRBJ2-7,TRBD1,TRBV10-2,once,TGCGCCAGCAGGACTACAGGGGGCGTCTCCTACGAGCAGTACTTC,CASRTTGGVSYEQYF
TRBJ1-4,TRBD1,TRBV5-1,-,TGCGCCAGCAGCCGACAGGGGGCGTTCGATGGTGAAAAACTGTTTTTT,CASSRQGAFDGEKLFF
TRBJ1-2,-,TRBV12-5,-,TGTGCTAGTGGTTTCACCCCTGGAGACTATGGCTACACCTTC,CASGFTPGDYGYTF
TRBJ2-3,-,TRBV21-1,-,TGTGCCAGCAGCCCCCGACAGCGGAATCTCACAGATACGCAGTATTTT,CASSPRQRNLTDTQYF
TRBJ2-5,-,TRBV4-3,-,TGCGCCAGCAGCCAAGATTTCGGGGTTGTAGAGACCCAGTACTTC,CASSQDFGVVETQYF
TRBJ2-2,TRBD1,TRBV28,-,TGTGCCAGCACAGAGATGGACGGGACAGCTTCCACCGGGGAGCTGTTTTTT,CASTEMDGTASTGELFF
TRBJ1-2,-,TRBV28,-,TGTGCCAGCCGGGGGGTCGGCTCTAACTATGGCTACACCTTC,CASRGVGSNYGYTF
TRBJ2-3,-,TRBV11-3,-,TGTGCCAGCAGCTTTTACACAGATACGCAGTATTTT,CASSFYTDTQYF
TRBJ1-4,TRBD1,TRBV6-6,-,TGTGCCAGCAGTTGGACAGGGGGCGTTAATGAAAAACTGTTTTTT,CASSWTGGVNEKLFF
TRBJ2-7,-,TRBV6-1,-,TGTGCCAGCAGTGAAGCTCTGGTTCTGAGCTACGAGCAGTACTTC,CASSEALVLSYEQYF
TRBJ2-1,-,TRBV21-1,-,TGTGCCAGCAGCAAAAGGGAAACCGGGAGTAGGTACAATGAGCAGTTCTTC,CASSKRETGSRYNEQFF